The clone carrying this T cell receptor beta chain was found a few times. What it recognizes is unknown. 5'RACE with constant-segment primers yielded barcoded, UMI-tagged TCR alpha and TCR beta cDNA libraries. Each CDR3 protein is one row after TCRdb ran MiXCR on the 5' RACE reads. The data show about 400,000 distinct CDR3 sequences, 20% to 25% seen once. This specimen comes from a study of T-cell memory formation after mild COVID-19. There are 11 residues in the CDR3. Trimming stripped 7 bases from V and 6 bases from J, with 8 bases between. Notes on the study in general: Those CD4+ clones that contracted were mainly in CM and EM (CD8+ ones in EMRA).

V is TRBV12-3 or TRBV12-4 and J is TRBJ2-3; D may be TRBD1 (5 bases). Material: PBMCs or a T cell subset sorted from them (not recorded which). This sequence was found in an adult woman who had mild COVID-19 (a few samples of this study predate the infection). Cell type and time point are not known. CDR3 in DNA: TGTGCCAGCAACCAGGGTGATACGCAGTATTTT. Protein sequence: CASNQGDTQYF.